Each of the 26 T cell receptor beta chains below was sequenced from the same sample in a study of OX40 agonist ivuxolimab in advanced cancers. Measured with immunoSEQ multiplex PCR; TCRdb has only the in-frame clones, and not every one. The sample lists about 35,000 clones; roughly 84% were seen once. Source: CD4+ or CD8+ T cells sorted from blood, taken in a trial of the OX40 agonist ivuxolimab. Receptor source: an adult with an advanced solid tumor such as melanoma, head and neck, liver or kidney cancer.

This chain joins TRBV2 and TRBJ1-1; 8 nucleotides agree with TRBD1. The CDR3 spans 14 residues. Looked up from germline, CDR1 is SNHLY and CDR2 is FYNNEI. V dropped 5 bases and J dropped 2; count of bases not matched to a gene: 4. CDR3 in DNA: TGTGCCAGCAGTCGACAGGGGACCAACACTGAAGCTTTCTTT. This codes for CASSRQGTNTEAFF.

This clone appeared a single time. The CDR3 region has the DNA TGTGCCAGCAGTCCAAACAGGAACGAGCAGTACTTC. The encoded protein is CASSPNRNEQYF. The gene calls are TRBV28 and TRBJ2-7; the D gene is possibly TRBD1 (5 bases). This CDR3 comprises 12 residues. Per the germline V gene, CDR1 is MDHEN and CDR2 is SYDVKM. V gave up 5 bases and J gave up 5 bases, with 10 bases separating them.

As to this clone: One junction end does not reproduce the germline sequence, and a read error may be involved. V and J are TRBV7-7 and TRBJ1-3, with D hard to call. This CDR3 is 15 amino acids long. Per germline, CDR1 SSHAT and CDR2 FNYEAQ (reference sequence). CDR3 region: CASSLSPSAGNTIYF. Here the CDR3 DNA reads TGTGCTAGCAGCTTATCACCGAGCGCTGGAAACACCATATATTTT.

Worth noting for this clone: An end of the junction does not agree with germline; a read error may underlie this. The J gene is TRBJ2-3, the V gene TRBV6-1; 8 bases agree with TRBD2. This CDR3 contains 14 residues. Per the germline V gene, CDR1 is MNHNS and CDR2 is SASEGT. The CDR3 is CASSEALSLAERRF. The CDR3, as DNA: TGTGCCAGCAGTGAAGCCCTATCACTAGCGGAGCGGCGTTTT.

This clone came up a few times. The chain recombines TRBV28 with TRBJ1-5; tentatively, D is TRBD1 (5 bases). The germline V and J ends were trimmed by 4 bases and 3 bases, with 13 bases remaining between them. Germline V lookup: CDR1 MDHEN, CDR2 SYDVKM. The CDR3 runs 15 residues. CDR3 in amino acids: CASSSDLGTNQPQHF. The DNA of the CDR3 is TGTGCCAGCAGTTCGGACCTTGGGACCAATCAGCCCCAGCATTTT. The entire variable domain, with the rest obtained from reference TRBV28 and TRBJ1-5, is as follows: DVKVTQSSRYLVKRTGEKVFLECVQDMDHENMFWYRQDPGLGLRLIYFSYDVKMKEKGDIPEGYSVSREKKERFSLILESASTNQTSMYLCASSSDLGTNQPQHFGDGTRLSIL.

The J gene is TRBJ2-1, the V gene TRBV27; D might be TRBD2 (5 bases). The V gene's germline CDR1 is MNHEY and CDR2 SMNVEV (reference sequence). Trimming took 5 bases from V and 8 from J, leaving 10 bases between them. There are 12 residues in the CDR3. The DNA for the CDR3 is TGTGCCAGCAGTCAACGGGGAGATGAGCAGTTCTTC. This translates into CASSQRGDEQFF.

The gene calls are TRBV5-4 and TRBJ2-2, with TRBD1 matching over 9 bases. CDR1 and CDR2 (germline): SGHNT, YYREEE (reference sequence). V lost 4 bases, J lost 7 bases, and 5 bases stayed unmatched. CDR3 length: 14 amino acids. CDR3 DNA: TGTGCCAGCAGCACGACAGGGGGGAACGGGGAGCTGTTTTTT. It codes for CASSTTGGNGELFF.

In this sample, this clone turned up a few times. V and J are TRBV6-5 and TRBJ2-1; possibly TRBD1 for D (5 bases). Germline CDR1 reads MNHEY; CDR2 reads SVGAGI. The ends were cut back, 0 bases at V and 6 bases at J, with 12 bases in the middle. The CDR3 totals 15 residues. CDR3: CASSYSIQVTNEQFF. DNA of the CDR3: TGTGCCAGCAGTTACTCGATACAGGTAACCAATGAGCAGTTCTTC.

The CDR3 DNA sequence: TGTGCCAGCAGTCCGGGACAGGGGTTTGGCGGGGAGCTGTTTTTT. Its protein product is CASSPGQGFGGELFF. The chain carries TRBV6-5 and TRBJ2-2; TRBD1 matches at 10 bases. Germline lookup yields CDR1 MNHEY and CDR2 SVGAGI. The CDR3 spans 15 residues. V dropped 5 bases and J dropped 7; count of bases not matched to a gene: 7.

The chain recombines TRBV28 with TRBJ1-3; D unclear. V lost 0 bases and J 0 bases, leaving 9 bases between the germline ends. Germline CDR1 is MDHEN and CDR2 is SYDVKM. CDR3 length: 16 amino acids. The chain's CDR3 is CASSLWAGSSGNTIYF. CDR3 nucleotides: TGTGCCAGCAGTTTATGGGCTGGGAGCTCTGGAAACACCATATATTTT.

CDR3 sequence (DNA): TGTGCCAGCACCATGAGACTAGCGGGTACCACAGATACGCAGTATTTT. Residues: CASTMRLAGTTDTQYF. This chain links TRBV27 with TRBJ2-3; 10 bases map to TRBD2. With 7 bases clipped from V and 2 bases from J, the junction kept 9 bases outside the gene matches. Germline lookup yields CDR1 MNHEY and CDR2 SMNVEV (reference sequence). The CDR3 spans 16 residues.

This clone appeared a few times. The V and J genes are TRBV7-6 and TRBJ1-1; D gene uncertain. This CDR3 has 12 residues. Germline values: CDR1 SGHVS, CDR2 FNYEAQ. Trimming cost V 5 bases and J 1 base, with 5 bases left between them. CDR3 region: CASSQGNTEAFF. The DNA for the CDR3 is TGTGCCAGCAGCCAAGGGAACACTGAAGCTTTCTTT. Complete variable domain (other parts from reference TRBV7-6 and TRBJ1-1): GAGVSQSPRYKVTKRGQDVALRCDPISGHVSLYWYRQALGQGPEFLTYFNYEAQQDKSGLPNDRFSAERPEGSISTLTIQRTEQRDSAMYRCASSQGNTEAFFGQGTRLTVV.

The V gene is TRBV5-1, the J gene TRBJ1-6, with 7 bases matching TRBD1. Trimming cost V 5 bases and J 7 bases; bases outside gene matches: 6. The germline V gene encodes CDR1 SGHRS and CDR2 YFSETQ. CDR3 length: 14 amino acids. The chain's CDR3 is CASRSGTVNSPLHF. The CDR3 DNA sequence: TGCGCCAGCAGAAGCGGGACAGTAAATTCACCCCTCCACTTT.

The CDR3 loop is CASSPPQGGYSGANVLTF. Here the CDR3 DNA reads TGTGCCAGCAGCCCCCCCCAGGGAGGTTACTCTGGGGCCAACGTCCTGACTTTC. The chain links TRBV5-4 to TRBJ2-6; D perhaps matches TRBD2 (6 bases). V lost 4 bases, J lost 0 bases, and 17 bases lay in between. There are 18 residues in the CDR3. Germline V lookup: CDR1 SGHNT, CDR2 YYREEE (reference sequence). Full variable domain (missing parts from reference TRBV5-4 and TRBJ2-6): ETGVTQSPTHLIKTRGQQVTLRCSSQSGHNTVSWYQQALGQGPQFIFQYYREEENGRGNFPPRFSGLQFPNYSSELNVNALELDDSALYLCASSPPQGGYSGANVLTFGAGSRLTVL.

This CDR3 reads CASSHQFGEIYEQYF. CDR3 nucleotides: TGCGCCAGCAGCCACCAGTTTGGAGAGATTTACGAGCAGTACTTC. The V gene is TRBV5-1, the J gene TRBJ2-7; the D is unclear. Germline V gives CDR1 SGHRS, CDR2 YFSETQ. This CDR3 region has 15 residues. Trimming took 4 bases from V and 4 from J, leaving 18 bases between them.

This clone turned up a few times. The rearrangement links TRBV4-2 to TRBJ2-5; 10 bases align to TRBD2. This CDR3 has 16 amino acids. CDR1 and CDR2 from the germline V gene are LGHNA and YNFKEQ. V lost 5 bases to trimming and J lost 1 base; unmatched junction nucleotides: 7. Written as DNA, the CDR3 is TGTGCCAGCAGCAAAGGGTCTAGCGGGGGCCAAGAGACCCAGTACTTC. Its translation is CASSKGSSGGQETQYF.

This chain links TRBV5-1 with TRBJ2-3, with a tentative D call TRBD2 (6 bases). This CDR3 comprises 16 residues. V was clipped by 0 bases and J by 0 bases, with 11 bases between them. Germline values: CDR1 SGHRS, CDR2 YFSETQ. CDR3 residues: CASSLERGASTDTQYF. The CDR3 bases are TGCGCCAGCAGCTTGGAGCGCGGGGCAAGCACAGATACGCAGTATTTT.

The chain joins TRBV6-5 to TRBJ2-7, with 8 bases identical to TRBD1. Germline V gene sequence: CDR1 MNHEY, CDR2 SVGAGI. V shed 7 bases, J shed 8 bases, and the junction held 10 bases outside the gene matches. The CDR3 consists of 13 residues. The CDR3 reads CASTKTGAGKQYF. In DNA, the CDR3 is TGTGCCAGCACCAAGACAGGGGCAGGGAAGCAGTACTTC.

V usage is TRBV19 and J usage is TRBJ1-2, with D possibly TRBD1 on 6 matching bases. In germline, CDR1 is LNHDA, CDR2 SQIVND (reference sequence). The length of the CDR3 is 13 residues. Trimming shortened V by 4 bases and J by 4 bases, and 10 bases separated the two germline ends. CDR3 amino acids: CASSNRDTYGYTF. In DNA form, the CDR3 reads TGTGCCAGTAGTAACCGGGACACCTATGGCTACACCTTC.

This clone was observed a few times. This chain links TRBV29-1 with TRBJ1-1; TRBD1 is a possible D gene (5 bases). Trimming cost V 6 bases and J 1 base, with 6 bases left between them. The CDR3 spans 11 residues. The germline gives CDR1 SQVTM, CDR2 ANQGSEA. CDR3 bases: TGCAGCGTCGACAGGAACACTGAAGCTTTCTTT. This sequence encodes CSVDRNTEAFF.

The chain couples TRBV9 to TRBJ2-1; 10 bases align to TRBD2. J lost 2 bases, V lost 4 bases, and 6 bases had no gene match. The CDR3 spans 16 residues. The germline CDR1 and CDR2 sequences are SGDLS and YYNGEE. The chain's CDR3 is CASSFGTSEPYNEQFF. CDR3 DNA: TGTGCCAGCAGCTTCGGGACTAGCGAACCCTACAATGAGCAGTTCTTC.

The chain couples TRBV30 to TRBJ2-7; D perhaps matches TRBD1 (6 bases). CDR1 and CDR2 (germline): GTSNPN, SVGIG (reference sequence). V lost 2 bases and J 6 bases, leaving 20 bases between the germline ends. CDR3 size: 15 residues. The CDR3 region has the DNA TGTGCCTGGAGTCCGAGGCAGGGGTTCGTCGGCGAGCAGTACTTC. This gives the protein CAWSPRQGFVGEQYF.

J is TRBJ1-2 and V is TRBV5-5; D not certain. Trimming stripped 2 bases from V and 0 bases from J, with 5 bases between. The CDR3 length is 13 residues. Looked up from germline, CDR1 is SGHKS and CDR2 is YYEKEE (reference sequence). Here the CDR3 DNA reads TGTGCCAGCAGCTTCGACACTAACTATGGCTACACCTTC. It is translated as CASSFDTNYGYTF.

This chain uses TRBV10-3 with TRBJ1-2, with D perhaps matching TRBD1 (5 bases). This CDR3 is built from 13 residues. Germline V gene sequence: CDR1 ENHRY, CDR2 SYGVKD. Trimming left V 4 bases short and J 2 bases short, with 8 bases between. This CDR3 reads CAISGRDNYGYTF. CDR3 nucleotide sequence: TGTGCCATCAGTGGTCGGGACAACTATGGCTACACCTTC.

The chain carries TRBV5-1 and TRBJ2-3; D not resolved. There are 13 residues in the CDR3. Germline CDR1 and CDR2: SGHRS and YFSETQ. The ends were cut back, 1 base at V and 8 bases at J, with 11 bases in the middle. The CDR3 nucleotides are TGCGCCAGCAGCTTGATTCAGGAACGTACGCAGTATTTT. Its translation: CASSLIQERTQYF.

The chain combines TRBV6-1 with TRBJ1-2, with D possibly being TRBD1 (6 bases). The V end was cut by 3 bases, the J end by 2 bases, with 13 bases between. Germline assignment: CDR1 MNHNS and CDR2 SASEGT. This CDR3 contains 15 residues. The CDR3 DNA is TGTGCCAGCAGTGAGACGCCAGGGGCGAACTATGGCTACACCTTC. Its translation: CASSETPGANYGYTF.